This T cell receptor (beta chain) was obtained from a study of T-cell reconstitution after alpha-beta-depleted transplantation in children. Per germline, CDR1 SQVTM and CDR2 ANQGSEA. V lost 6 bases, J lost 0 bases, and 17 bases lay in between. This CDR3 is built from 16 residues. In this sample, this clonotype turned up a few times. The antigen remains unidentified. Preparing the TCRbeta library involved the use of unique molecular identifiers. TCRdb re-analysed the PCR reads in MiXCR, keeping a single row per CDR3 protein. The sample yields tens of thousands of distinct CDR3 sequences, 18% seen once. Study-level results: Recipient T cells and thymic progenitors that survived gave rise to the high TCRbeta diversity observed at day 60 in some patients. The main origin of T-cell counts and diversity one year after transplant was newly produced T cells.

The rearrangement joins TRBV29-1 to TRBJ2-2; perhaps TRBD2 as D (7 bases). The origin of this receptor is a male patient aged 2 to 10 who had a stem cell transplant for acute lymphoblastic leukemia, so the T cells may come from the graft donor. The sequences come from PBMCs, mostly from graft donor cells, collected 360 days after TCRalphabeta/CD19-depleted stem cell transplant. In DNA, the CDR3 is TGCAGCGTAAAAGGGGGAGCGGGGCCGAACACCGGGGAGCTGTTTTTT. It yields the protein CSVKGGAGPNTGELFF.